This is a list of T cell receptor beta chains from one sample in a study of siplizumab effects on memory and regulatory T cells. Sequencing was performed with immunoSEQ multiplex PCR; in TCRdb, only in-frame clones are kept and a portion is missing. The sample has some 65,000 clones, approximately 89% seen once. Sequenced material: Tregs sorted from blood. These receptors were taken from a human donor in good health. CDR3s include the opening cysteine and the closing phenylalanine or tryptophan. The D gene is left open where the match is weak. A row's size may be missing; if present it is once, few, many or a size class.

j_call: TRBJ2-2
v_call: TRBV7-7
d_call: TRBD2
clone_size: NA
cdr3_nt: TGTGCTAGCAGCTTAGCGGGCGGCGGGGAGCTGTTTTTT
cdr3_aa: CASSLAGGGELFF

j_call: TRBJ2-4
v_call: TRBV6-6
d_call: TRBD2
clone_size: NA
cdr3_nt: TGTGCCAGCGCACCCGGGGGGGCCAAAAACATTCAGTACTTC
cdr3_aa: CASAPGGAKNIQYF

j_call: TRBJ2-2
v_call: TRBV5-1
d_call: TRBD2
clone_size: NA
cdr3_nt: TGCGCCAGCAGTCCTAGCGGGAGGGACACCGGGGAGCTGTTTTTT
cdr3_aa: CASSPSGRDTGELFF

j_call: TRBJ1-2
v_call: TRBV4-1
d_call: NA
clone_size: few
cdr3_nt: TGCGCCAGCAGCCGTATGGGGGATGGCTACACCTTC
cdr3_aa: CASSRMGDGYTF

j_call: TRBJ2-1
v_call: TRBV6-5
d_call: TRBD2
clone_size: NA
cdr3_nt: TGTGCCAGCCTCGGGAGGGGGACGGACGAGCAGTTCTTC
cdr3_aa: CASLGRGTDEQFF

j_call: TRBJ2-2
v_call: TRBV10-3
d_call: TRBD1
clone_size: NA
cdr3_nt: TGTGCCATCAGCTCCGGACAGGGAACCGGGGAGCTGTTTTTT
cdr3_aa: CAISSGQGTGELFF

j_call: TRBJ1-5
v_call: TRBV2
d_call: NA
clone_size: NA
cdr3_nt: TGTGCCAGCAGTGTCGGCAGGGCTAATCAGCCCCAGCATTTT
cdr3_aa: CASSVGRANQPQHF

j_call: TRBJ2-1
v_call: TRBV5-1
d_call: TRBD2
clone_size: NA
cdr3_nt: TGCGCCAGCAGCTTGGTCGGCAGGGAAGTACTAGCGGGAGTTGTAAATGAGCAGTTCTTC
cdr3_aa: CASSLVGREVLAGVVNEQFF

j_call: TRBJ1-1
v_call: TRBV15
d_call: NA
clone_size: NA
cdr3_nt: TGTGCCACCAGCAGAGTTCTCGAGGGGTCTGAAGCTTTCTTT
cdr3_aa: CATSRVLEGSEAFF

j_call: TRBJ1-5
v_call: TRBV7-2
d_call: NA
clone_size: few
cdr3_nt: TGTGCCAGCAGCCCCCCGGGACATTTGCAGCCCCAGCATTTT
cdr3_aa: CASSPPGHLQPQHF

j_call: TRBJ2-7
v_call: TRBV19
d_call: TRBD1
clone_size: NA
cdr3_nt: TGTGCCAGTAAAGAAACCGGGACAGGGTACGAGCAGTACTTC
cdr3_aa: CASKETGTGYEQYF

j_call: TRBJ2-1
v_call: TRBV11-1
d_call: NA
clone_size: NA
cdr3_nt: TGTGCCAGCAGCTTTGGGCTAGTTGGTTACAATGAGCAGTTCTTC
cdr3_aa: CASSFGLVGYNEQFF

j_call: TRBJ1-3
v_call: TRBV19
d_call: TRBD1
clone_size: NA
cdr3_nt: TGTGCCAGTAGTATATACAGGGGCACCATATATTTT
cdr3_aa: CASSIYRGTIYF

j_call: TRBJ2-2
v_call: TRBV5-6
d_call: NA
clone_size: NA
cdr3_nt: TGTGCCAGCAGCTTGTGGGCAACCGGGGAGCTGTTTTTT
cdr3_aa: CASSLWATGELFF

j_call: TRBJ2-5
v_call: TRBV7-9
d_call: NA
clone_size: NA
cdr3_nt: TGTGCCAGCAGCTGGTCCACCGGGGTTTACGACTTC
cdr3_aa: CASSWSTGVYDF

j_call: TRBJ2-2
v_call: TRBV10-3
d_call: NA
clone_size: NA
cdr3_nt: TGTGCCATCACCAACAGTTACACCGGGGAGCTGTTTTTT
cdr3_aa: CAITNSYTGELFF

j_call: TRBJ2-3
v_call: TRBV4-1
d_call: TRBD2
clone_size: once
cdr3_nt: TGCGCCAGCAGCCAAGATTGGGTTCGGGCTAGCGGGAGTACAGATACGCAGTATTTT
cdr3_aa: CASSQDWVRASGSTDTQYF

j_call: TRBJ2-3
v_call: TRBV6-1
d_call: NA
clone_size: NA
cdr3_nt: TGTGCCAGCAGTGAAGTTGTTACCACAGATACGCAGTATTTT
cdr3_aa: CASSEVVTTDTQYF

j_call: TRBJ1-1
v_call: TRBV29-1
d_call: NA
clone_size: NA
cdr3_nt: TGCAGCGTTGAGCCAGGGACGCTGAACACTGAAGCTTTCTTT
cdr3_aa: CSVEPGTLNTEAFF

j_call: TRBJ2-2
v_call: TRBV5-1
d_call: TRBD1
clone_size: NA
cdr3_nt: TGCGCCAGCAGCGCACAGGGGACCAGCACCGGGGAGCTGTTTTTT
cdr3_aa: CASSAQGTSTGELFF

j_call: TRBJ1-2
v_call: TRBV6-5
d_call: TRBD1
clone_size: NA
cdr3_nt: TGTGCCAGCAGCCGGGACAGCTATGGCTACACCTTC
cdr3_aa: CASSRDSYGYTF

j_call: TRBJ2-3
v_call: TRBV14
d_call: NA
clone_size: NA
cdr3_nt: TGTGCCAGCGGCCGATTGAGAAGAGATACGCAGTATTTT
cdr3_aa: CASGRLRRDTQYF

j_call: TRBJ2-1
v_call: TRBV13
d_call: NA
clone_size: NA
cdr3_nt: TGTGCCAGCAGCTTAGGGCAGGGCTCCTACAATGAGCAGTTCTTC
cdr3_aa: CASSLGQGSYNEQFF

j_call: TRBJ1-5
v_call: TRBV18
d_call: NA
clone_size: NA
cdr3_nt: TGTGCCAGCTCACAATACTCAGGGAGGGAGGACAATCAGCCCCAGCATTTT
cdr3_aa: CASSQYSGREDNQPQHF

j_call: TRBJ2-7
v_call: TRBV25-1
d_call: TRBD1
clone_size: NA
cdr3_nt: TGTGCCAGCAGTATCCGACAGGGGGCCTACGAGCAGTACTTC
cdr3_aa: CASSIRQGAYEQYF

j_call: TRBJ2-2
v_call: TRBV9
d_call: TRBD2
clone_size: NA
cdr3_nt: TGTGCCAGCAGCGTCACCGGGACTAGCGGGAGAGACACCGGGGAGCTGTTTTTT
cdr3_aa: CASSVTGTSGRDTGELFF

j_call: TRBJ2-1
v_call: TRBV29-1
d_call: TRBD2
clone_size: NA
cdr3_nt: TGCAGCGTCGATACTAGCGGGAGTTACAATGAGCAGTTCTTC
cdr3_aa: CSVDTSGSYNEQFF

j_call: TRBJ2-5
v_call: TRBV2
d_call: TRBD2
clone_size: NA
cdr3_nt: TGTGCCAGCGCGCTAGGCATTAGCGGGAGGGGAACTCAAGAGACCCAGTACTTC
cdr3_aa: CASALGISGRGTQETQYF

j_call: TRBJ2-7
v_call: TRBV5-6
d_call: TRBD2
clone_size: NA
cdr3_nt: TGTGCCAGCAGCTTGGTGGGTGGGGGACTAGCGGGACGCGAGCAGTACTTC
cdr3_aa: CASSLVGGGLAGREQYF

j_call: TRBJ2-5
v_call: TRBV18
d_call: NA
clone_size: NA
cdr3_nt: TGTGCCAGCTCACAAGGACAAGAGACCCAGTACTTC
cdr3_aa: CASSQGQETQYF

j_call: TRBJ2-2
v_call: TRBV7-6
d_call: NA
clone_size: NA
cdr3_nt: TGTGCCAGCAGCACCTGGGCGGCCGGGGAGCTGTTTTTT
cdr3_aa: CASSTWAAGELFF

j_call: TRBJ2-1
v_call: TRBV25-1
d_call: NA
clone_size: NA
cdr3_nt: TGTGCCAGCCGATCCGGGACCTACAATGAGCAGTTCTTC
cdr3_aa: CASRSGTYNEQFF

j_call: TRBJ2-7
v_call: TRBV6-6
d_call: NA
clone_size: NA
cdr3_nt: TGTGCCAGCAGCCTTACCCGTACAACCTACGAGCAGTACTTC
cdr3_aa: CASSLTRTTYEQYF

j_call: TRBJ2-7
v_call: TRBV5-1
d_call: NA
clone_size: NA
cdr3_nt: TGCGCCAGCAGCGCGGGATCGACCTACGAGCAGTACTTC
cdr3_aa: CASSAGSTYEQYF

j_call: TRBJ1-5
v_call: TRBV28
d_call: NA
clone_size: many
cdr3_nt: TGTGCCAGCAGGAAGGGGGGAGGGTATAGGAACAATCAGCCCCAGCATTTT
cdr3_aa: CASRKGGGYRNNQPQHF

j_call: TRBJ2-7
v_call: TRBV30
d_call: NA
clone_size: NA
cdr3_nt: TGTGCCTGGGGGAGAGGGGAGGTCTACGAGCAGTACTTC
cdr3_aa: CAWGRGEVYEQYF

j_call: TRBJ2-7
v_call: TRBV4-3
d_call: TRBD1
clone_size: NA
cdr3_nt: TGCGCCAGCAGCCAACAGCCCCCGGGACAGGGGTTCTCGGGCGAGCAGTACTTC
cdr3_aa: CASSQQPPGQGFSGEQYF

j_call: TRBJ1-1
v_call: TRBV6-1
d_call: NA
clone_size: NA
cdr3_nt: TGTGCCAGCAGCTGGGGACAATGGAACACTGAAGCTTTCTTT
cdr3_aa: CASSWGQWNTEAFF

j_call: TRBJ2-3
v_call: TRBV10-3
d_call: NA
clone_size: NA
cdr3_nt: TGTGCCATCAGTGAGCAGGGTATCCATACGCAGTATTTT
cdr3_aa: CAISEQGIHTQYF

j_call: TRBJ1-2
v_call: TRBV28
d_call: NA
clone_size: NA
cdr3_nt: TGTGCCAGCAGTTCCTTACTGGGCTACACCTTC
cdr3_aa: CASSSLLGYTF

j_call: TRBJ2-6
v_call: TRBV28
d_call: NA
clone_size: NA
cdr3_nt: TGTGCCAGCAACCTTGGGGGGGGCACTTCCGGTGGGGCCAACGTCCTGACTTTC
cdr3_aa: CASNLGGGTSGGANVLTF

j_call: TRBJ2-5
v_call: TRBV28
d_call: NA
clone_size: NA
cdr3_nt: TGTGCCAGCAGCGTGAGCGGAAACCTCCAAGAGACCCAGTACTTC
cdr3_aa: CASSVSGNLQETQYF

j_call: TRBJ2-7
v_call: TRBV30
d_call: TRBD1
clone_size: NA
cdr3_nt: TGTGCCTCCAAAACAGGGGGGAGTTCCTACGAGCAGTACTTC
cdr3_aa: CASKTGGSSYEQYF

j_call: TRBJ2-1
v_call: TRBV5-1
d_call: NA
clone_size: NA
cdr3_nt: TGCGCCAGCAGCTCTTCCCTCCGAGAGCAGTTCTTC
cdr3_aa: CASSSSLREQFF

j_call: TRBJ1-1
v_call: TRBV7-1
d_call: NA
clone_size: once
cdr3_nt: TGTGCCAGCAGCCGTGGACAGACTGAAGCTTTCTTT
cdr3_aa: CASSRGQTEAFF

j_call: TRBJ2-1
v_call: TRBV9
d_call: TRBD2
clone_size: NA
cdr3_nt: TGTGCCAGCAGCGGGTTACTAGCGGGAGATGGGGATGAGCAGTTCTTC
cdr3_aa: CASSGLLAGDGDEQFF

j_call: TRBJ1-6
v_call: TRBV6-5
d_call: TRBD1
clone_size: NA
cdr3_nt: TGTGCCAGCAGTTTAACCGGGACAGCCAATTCACCCCTCCACTTT
cdr3_aa: CASSLTGTANSPLHF

j_call: TRBJ2-5
v_call: TRBV5-1
d_call: NA
clone_size: NA
cdr3_nt: TGCGCCAGCAAATCGACGTTACAAGAGACCCAGTACTTC
cdr3_aa: CASKSTLQETQYF

j_call: TRBJ2-7
v_call: TRBV27
d_call: NA
clone_size: NA
cdr3_nt: TGTGCCAGCAGTTTACGTAGGGGGATCGACGAGCAGTACTTC
cdr3_aa: CASSLRRGIDEQYF

j_call: TRBJ2-7
v_call: TRBV4-1
d_call: NA
clone_size: NA
cdr3_nt: TGCGCCAGCAGCCAAGAGGCCTTCGGCTACGAGCAGTACTTC
cdr3_aa: CASSQEAFGYEQYF

j_call: TRBJ2-2
v_call: TRBV6-6
d_call: NA
clone_size: NA
cdr3_nt: TGTGCCAGCAGATCTTACACCGGGGAGCTGTTTTTT
cdr3_aa: CASRSYTGELFF

j_call: TRBJ1-6
v_call: TRBV30
d_call: NA
clone_size: NA
cdr3_nt: TGTGCCTGGAGGCGGAAGCGGCGGGGGGATTCACCCCTCCACTTT
cdr3_aa: CAWRRKRRGDSPLHF